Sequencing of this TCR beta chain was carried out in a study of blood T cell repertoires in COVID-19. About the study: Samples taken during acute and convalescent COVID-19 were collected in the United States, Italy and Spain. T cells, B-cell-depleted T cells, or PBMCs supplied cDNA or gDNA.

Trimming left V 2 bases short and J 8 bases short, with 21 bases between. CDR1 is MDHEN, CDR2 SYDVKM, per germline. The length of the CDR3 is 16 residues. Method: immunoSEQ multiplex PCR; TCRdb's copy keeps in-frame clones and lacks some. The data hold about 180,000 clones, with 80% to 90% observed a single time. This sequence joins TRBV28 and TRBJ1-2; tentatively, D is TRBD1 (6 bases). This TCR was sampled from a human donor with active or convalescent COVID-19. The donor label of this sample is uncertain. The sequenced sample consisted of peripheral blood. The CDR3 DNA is TGTGCCAGCAGTTTAGAATTTTGGCCACAGGGACGCGGCTACACCTTC. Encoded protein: CASSLEFWPQGRGYTF.